This is a list of T cell receptor beta chains from one sample in a study of beta chain features in type 1 diabetes. Assay used: immunoSEQ multiplex PCR; TCRdb lists only in-frame clones, some missing. Seen here are a few hundred thousand clones, about 15% observed once, and the top ten hold 0.015% to 0.02%. The sequencing input was naive CD4+ T cells from blood. These receptors were obtained from a young man with type 1 diabetes. Both conserved end residues are part of each CDR3. D genes are given only for firm matches. Size is stated for part of the rows, as once, few or many counts, or as a class when the clone is expanded.

J gene	CDR3 length	clone size	D gene	V gene	CDR3 DNA	CDR3 protein
TRBJ2-7	17	few	TRBD2	TRBV13	TGTGCCAGCAGCCCGCCGGGACTAGCGGGAGGGCCTAACGAGCAGTACTTC	CASSPPGLAGGPNEQYF
TRBJ1-6	14	few	NA	TRBV28	TGTGCCAGCAGGGCGGGGACCGATAATTCACCCCTCCACTTT	CASRAGTDNSPLHF
TRBJ1-1	14	few	TRBD1	TRBV2	TGTGCCAGCAGGGGGGACAGGGTGAACACTGAAGCTTTCTTT	CASRGDRVNTEAFF
TRBJ2-7	14	few	TRBD1	TRBV6-6	TGTGCCAGCAGTAGCCGGGACAGGCACTACGAGCAGTACTTC	CASSSRDRHYEQYF
TRBJ2-2	20	few	TRBD2	TRBV4-2	TGTGCCAGCAGCCAAGATCCTCAGGTAGCGGGAGGTTCGAACACCGGGGAGCTGTTTTTT	CASSQDPQVAGGSNTGELFF
TRBJ2-3	14	NA	TRBD1	TRBV27	TGTGCCAGCAGTCTGACAGGGCGCACAGATACGCAGTATTTT	CASSLTGRTDTQYF
TRBJ1-1	14	few	NA	TRBV5-1	TGCGCCAGCAGCTGGGCTCAGTCGAACACTGAAGCTTTCTTT	CASSWAQSNTEAFF
TRBJ2-1	14	NA	TRBD1	TRBV6-1	TGTGCCAGCAGAGGGGGCCAGCCAAGCAATGAGCAGTTCTTC	CASRGGQPSNEQFF
TRBJ2-5	13	few	NA	TRBV10-2	TGCGCCAGCGGTCAAGGAGGGGAGGTGACCCAGTACTTC	CASGQGGEVTQYF
TRBJ2-1	14	few	NA	TRBV5-4	TGTGCCATCCCGCTACGGGGGAGATACAATGAGCAGTTCTTC	CAIPLRGRYNEQFF
TRBJ2-5	15	NA	TRBD1	TRBV5-1	TGCGCCAGCAGCTTGGGGACAGGGGGGTCGGAGACCCAGTACTTC	CASSLGTGGSETQYF
TRBJ2-3	19	NA	TRBD2	TRBV2	TGTGCCAGCAGAGATATACCTCGAACTAGCGGGAGGGCCCAAGATACGCAGTATTTT	CASRDIPRTSGRAQDTQYF
TRBJ1-2	13	few	TRBD1	TRBV7-9	TGTGCCAGCAGCCTGGGACAGGGGGACGGCTACACCTTC	CASSLGQGDGYTF
TRBJ1-5	15	few	TRBD1	TRBV2	TGTGCCAGCACCCTTGGGACAGGGGGCAGTCAGCCCCAGCATTTT	CASTLGTGGSQPQHF
TRBJ2-7	14	NA	TRBD1	TRBV18	TGTGCCAGCTCAGAGGGGACAGGGGGCTGGGAGCAGTACTTC	CASSEGTGGWEQYF
TRBJ2-4	16	few	TRBD1	TRBV12-5	TGTGCTAGTGCGATTCCAGACAGGGCAGACAAAAACATTCAGTACTTC	CASAIPDRADKNIQYF
TRBJ2-3	14	NA	TRBD1	TRBV4-1	TGCGCCAGCAGCCCGGACAGGGCCAGGGATACGCAGTATTTT	CASSPDRARDTQYF
TRBJ1-1	14	NA	TRBD1	TRBV7-6	TGTGCCAGCAGCTTACAGGGGGCGGACACTGAAGCTTTCTTT	CASSLQGADTEAFF
TRBJ1-4	15	few	NA	TRBV30	TGTGCCTGGAGTACGACAGGAGCGGAGGAGGAAAAACTGTTTTTT	CAWSTTGAEEEKLFF
TRBJ2-3	15	NA	TRBD2	TRBV7-9	TGTGCCAGCAGCCAACGGCGGGAGGGAACAGATACGCAGTATTTT	CASSQRREGTDTQYF
TRBJ2-3	14	NA	NA	TRBV5-4	TGTGCCAGCAGCTCAGCCCAAGGGAGTGATACGCAGTATTTT	CASSSAQGSDTQYF
TRBJ2-5	13	NA	NA	TRBV9	TGTGCCAGCAGCGCCCCAGGGGTGGAGACCCAGTACTTC	CASSAPGVETQYF
TRBJ1-1	14	few	NA	TRBV18	TGTGCCAGCTCACCACAGGGGCAGAACACTGAAGCTTTCTTT	CASSPQGQNTEAFF
TRBJ2-7	11	few	NA	TRBV7-8	TGTGCCAGCAGCGTCCGCTACGAGCAGTACTTC	CASSVRYEQYF
TRBJ2-2	14	once	TRBD2	TRBV27	TGTGCCAGCAGTTTACCGGGGGGCACCGGGGAGCTGTTTTTT	CASSLPGGTGELFF
TRBJ2-3	13	NA	NA	TRBV29-1	TGCAGCTACTGGCCAGGGTTTGCAGATACGCAGTATTTT	CSYWPGFADTQYF
TRBJ2-1	16	NA	TRBD2	TRBV19	TGTGCCAGTAGGGGAATAGCGGGCACCTCCTACAATGAGCAGTTCTTC	CASRGIAGTSYNEQFF
TRBJ2-3	15	few	NA	TRBV11-3	TGTGCCAGCAGCTTAGATGGTTCCCAACAAGATACGCAGTATTTT	CASSLDGSQQDTQYF
TRBJ1-2	12	NA	NA	TRBV7-2	TGTGCCAGCAGCCCCCGGGATTATGGCTACACCTTC	CASSPRDYGYTF
TRBJ1-2	15	NA	NA	TRBV5-4	TGTGCCAGCAGCTTACCCCAGGGCATAGGGTATGGCTACACCTTC	CASSLPQGIGYGYTF
TRBJ2-7	14	NA	TRBD1	TRBV18	TGTGCCAGCTCAACCGGGACAGAAGTCGCTGAGCAGTACTTC	CASSTGTEVAEQYF
TRBJ1-4	14	few	NA	TRBV6-1	TGTGCCAGCGCCAGGGGAGCAACTAATGAAAAACTGTTTTTT	CASARGATNEKLFF
TRBJ2-4	13	NA	TRBD2	TRBV2	TGTGCCAGCATTCTGGGACTAGCGGGAGGGGGGTACTTC	CASILGLAGGGYF
TRBJ1-1	15	few	TRBD1	TRBV19	TGTGCCAGTACCGGGACAGGGGTTCCGAACACTGAAGCTTTCTTT	CASTGTGVPNTEAFF
TRBJ2-7	14	few	NA	TRBV6-6	TGTGCCAGCAGTTACTCGAGGCAGACCTACGAGCAGTACTTC	CASSYSRQTYEQYF
TRBJ2-7	12	NA	NA	TRBV29-1	TGCAGCGCCGACCGGGACATCTACGAGCAGTACTTC	CSADRDIYEQYF
TRBJ1-5	10	few	NA	TRBV20-1	TGCAGTGCCGGGGATCAGCCCCAGCATTTT	CSAGDQPQHF
TRBJ2-2	16	NA	NA	TRBV9	TGTGCCAGCAGCGTACTGGGGCAGGGGACCACCGGGGAGCTGTTTTTT	CASSVLGQGTTGELFF
TRBJ2-5	14	few	NA	TRBV9	TGTGCCAGCAGCCCCTCACAGGGTACAGAGACCCAGTACTTC	CASSPSQGTETQYF
TRBJ2-7	13	few	NA	TRBV5-1	TGCGCCAGCAGTTCGACTAATACGTACGAGCAGTACTTC	CASSSTNTYEQYF
TRBJ2-3	12	few	NA	TRBV9	TGTGCCAGCAGCGCCCGAGGGGATACGCAGTATTTT	CASSARGDTQYF
TRBJ1-2	13	few	TRBD1	TRBV30	TGTGCCTGGAGTCCAGACAGGGACTATGGCTACACCTTC	CAWSPDRDYGYTF
TRBJ2-5	16	NA	TRBD1	TRBV6-6	TGTGCCAGCAGCCCTTTCGCACAGGGGGCTGGGGAGACCCAGTACTTC	CASSPFAQGAGETQYF
TRBJ2-5	14	few	NA	TRBV2	TGTGCCAGCAGTGAAGGCCAGGGGTGGGAGACCCAGTACTTC	CASSEGQGWETQYF
TRBJ1-2	12	NA	NA	TRBV13	TGTGCCAGCAGCAGAACGCGTTATGGCTACACCTTC	CASSRTRYGYTF
TRBJ2-3	16	NA	TRBD2	TRBV7-2	TGTGCCAGCAGCTTAGCAGCGGGGGGGCCGGTCCATACGCAGTATTTT	CASSLAAGGPVHTQYF
TRBJ2-1	16	few	TRBD2	TRBV5-5	TGTGCCAGCACCGAAATAGCGGGAGGGCTCTACAATGAGCAGTTCTTC	CASTEIAGGLYNEQFF
TRBJ2-5	14	few	NA	TRBV5-1	TGCGCCAGCAGCTTGGGCAGGGGCGAGGAGACCCAGTACTTC	CASSLGRGEETQYF
TRBJ2-7	14	few	NA	TRBV7-9	TGTGCCAGCAGCCGGACCCCAGGGTCCTACGAGCAGTACTTC	CASSRTPGSYEQYF
TRBJ2-1	14	few	NA	TRBV5-6	TGTGCCAGCAGCTTGGTGGCGGAATACAATGAGCAGTTCTTC	CASSLVAEYNEQFF